This is a list of T cell receptor beta chains from one sample in a study of control samples from healthy donors and cancer patients. Assay used: immunoSEQ multiplex PCR; TCRdb lists only in-frame clones, some missing. The sample includes around 110,000 clones, over 90% of them seen just once. The source material was blood. These receptors were obtained from a man between 25 and 39 years old in good health. Each CDR3 is given without its conserved first and last residue.

v_gene: TRBV5-1; CDR3aa: ATTLGTVYNSPLH
v_gene: TRBV30; CDR3aa: AWRQPGTNGGYT
v_gene: TRBV7-3; CDR3aa: ASSQRREGTEAF
v_gene: TRBV24-1; CDR3aa: ATSDSVEGAF
v_gene: TRBV7-6; CDR3aa: ASSATLGGRSSYEQY
v_gene: TRBV7-9; CDR3aa: ASSLNDRSQETQY
v_gene: TRBV5-1; CDR3aa: ASGAGINSPLH
v_gene: TRBV30; CDR3aa: AWLGGPPLPNTEAF
v_gene: TRBV7-8; CDR3aa: ASSFAPTGGYEKLF
v_gene: TRBV19; CDR3aa: ASRGDSYNSPLH
v_gene: TRBV7-9; CDR3aa: ASSPYTEAF
v_gene: TRBV7-2; CDR3aa: ASSLRGGEKLF
v_gene: TRBV6-5; CDR3aa: ASSYSSPGINSPLH
v_gene: TRBV5-1; CDR3aa: ASSFTGTDGYT
v_gene: TRBV19; CDR3aa: ATKVAGVDEKLF
v_gene: TRBV6-5; CDR3aa: ASSLQGIVHTEAF
v_gene: TRBV5-1; CDR3aa: ASSLGDRAHYGYT
v_gene: TRBV9; CDR3aa: ASSLHSDRSGADTQY
v_gene: TRBV7-8; CDR3aa: ASSLTGSRISNQPQH
v_gene: TRBV6-5; CDR3aa: ASSFLKVDQETQY
v_gene: TRBV27; CDR3aa: ASRDGKNFPLH
v_gene: TRBV3-1/TRBV3-2; CDR3aa: ASRQTKSNEQF
v_gene: TRBV5-1; CDR3aa: ASSLITDTEAF
v_gene: TRBV2; CDR3aa: ASSHPPTSYNEQF
v_gene: TRBV7-9; CDR3aa: ASSLEGLGGYT
v_gene: TRBV18; CDR3aa: ASSPRMGQGGSYEQY
v_gene: TRBV28; CDR3aa: ASRTGDTQY
v_gene: TRBV11-3; CDR3aa: ASSLQGQRNTEAF
v_gene: TRBV12-3/TRBV12-4; CDR3aa: ASRQGANYGYT
v_gene: TRBV7-2; CDR3aa: ASSLNGRLGGLETQY
v_gene: TRBV9; CDR3aa: ASSGDRERGYT
v_gene: TRBV24-1; CDR3aa: ATSDSNQPQH
v_gene: TRBV28; CDR3aa: ASSSPGQGPKEQY
v_gene: TRBV6-2/TRBV6-3; CDR3aa: ASSYPGQGGPGYT
v_gene: TRBV18; CDR3aa: ASSLHRGGTPYNEQF
v_gene: TRBV3-1/TRBV3-2; CDR3aa: ASSQGEGSPENIQY
v_gene: TRBV27; CDR3aa: ASSPQGGPRVGNQPQH
v_gene: TRBV6-4; CDR3aa: ASSEETGGNSPLH
v_gene: TRBV12-5; CDR3aa: ASGLGKGGGRPDTQY
v_gene: TRBV5-4; CDR3aa: ASSLVDRPEGGYT
v_gene: TRBV24-1; CDR3aa: ATSGPGTDSGNTIY
v_gene: TRBV27; CDR3aa: ASRDGQSYNSPLH
v_gene: TRBV30; CDR3aa: AWSKDRGRDGYT
v_gene: TRBV9; CDR3aa: ASSRFPYTEAF
v_gene: TRBV18; CDR3aa: ASSPTSMETQY
v_gene: TRBV9; CDR3aa: ASSVESRVSGNTIY
v_gene: TRBV28; CDR3aa: ASSLPMRGPDTQY
v_gene: TRBV11-2; CDR3aa: ASRGGLAGPYEQY
v_gene: TRBV12-5; CDR3aa: ASGGSDRAETQY
v_gene: TRBV10-1; CDR3aa: ASRGTYYEQY
v_gene: TRBV28; CDR3aa: ASSLPPGQGITEAF
v_gene: TRBV28; CDR3aa: ASTGTGVYEQY
v_gene: TRBV5-1; CDR3aa: ASSLSGQGGEQY
v_gene: TRBV7-2; CDR3aa: ASSPNGKGSGEKLF
v_gene: TRBV3-1/TRBV3-2; CDR3aa: ASSQDGADTGIAT
v_gene: TRBV2; CDR3aa: ASNKGQGNQPQH